This TCR beta chain was recorded in a study of OX40 agonist ivuxolimab in advanced cancers. The germline CDR1 and CDR2 sequences are LGHNA and YSLEER. The CDR3 has 15 residues. The V gene lost 0 bases and the J gene lost 8 bases, with 14 bases spanning the gap. Clones were sequenced by immunoSEQ multiplex PCR, and TCRdb holds only the in-frame ones, with some missing. Among some 95,000 clones, 87% were seen once, and the ten largest hold 0.5%. The rearrangement links TRBV4-3 to TRBJ2-4; D is possibly TRBD2 (5 bases). This clonotype was sampled from an adult with an advanced solid tumor such as melanoma, head and neck, liver or kidney cancer. This material consisted of CD4+ or CD8+ T cells sorted from blood, taken in a trial of the OX40 agonist ivuxolimab. CDR3 loop: CASSQDYAGRDIQYF. The CDR3 nucleotides read TGCGCCAGCAGCCAAGATTACGCGGGTAGGGACATTCAGTACTTC.